This TCR beta chain was observed in a study of T-cell reconstitution after alpha-beta-depleted transplantation in children. Germline values: CDR1 SGDLS, CDR2 YYNGEE. With 0 bases removed from V and 0 bases from J, the gap between germline ends came to 5 bases. The CDR3 totals 14 residues. The sample holds many counts of this clonotype. During its preparation, the TCRbeta library received unique molecular identifiers. A single record per CDR3 protein comes from TCRdb applying MiXCR to the PCR reads. Among a few hundred thousand distinct CDR3 sequences listed, roughly 20% were seen once. The chain employs TRBV9 and TRBJ2-3; D is unclear. This TCR derives from a human donor who donated a stem cell graft to a child with acute myeloid leukemia. The specimen was PBMCs from the stem cell graft donor, collected from the stem cell graft. CDR3 residues: CASSVDPSTDTQYF. The CDR3, as DNA: TGTGCCAGCAGCGTAGACCCGAGCACAGATACGCAGTATTTT.